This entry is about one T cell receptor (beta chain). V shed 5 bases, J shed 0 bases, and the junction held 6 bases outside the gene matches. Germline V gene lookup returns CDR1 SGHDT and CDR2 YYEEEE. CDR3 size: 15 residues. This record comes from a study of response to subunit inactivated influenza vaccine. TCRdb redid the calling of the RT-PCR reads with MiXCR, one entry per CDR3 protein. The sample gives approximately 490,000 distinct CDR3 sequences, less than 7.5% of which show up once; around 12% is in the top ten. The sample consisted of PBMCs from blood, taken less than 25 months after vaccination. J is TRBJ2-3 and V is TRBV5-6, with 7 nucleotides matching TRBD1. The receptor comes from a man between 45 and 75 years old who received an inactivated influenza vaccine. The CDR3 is CASSPTGISTDTQYF. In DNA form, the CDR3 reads TGTGCCAGCAGTCCGACAGGGATCAGCACAGATACGCAGTATTTT.